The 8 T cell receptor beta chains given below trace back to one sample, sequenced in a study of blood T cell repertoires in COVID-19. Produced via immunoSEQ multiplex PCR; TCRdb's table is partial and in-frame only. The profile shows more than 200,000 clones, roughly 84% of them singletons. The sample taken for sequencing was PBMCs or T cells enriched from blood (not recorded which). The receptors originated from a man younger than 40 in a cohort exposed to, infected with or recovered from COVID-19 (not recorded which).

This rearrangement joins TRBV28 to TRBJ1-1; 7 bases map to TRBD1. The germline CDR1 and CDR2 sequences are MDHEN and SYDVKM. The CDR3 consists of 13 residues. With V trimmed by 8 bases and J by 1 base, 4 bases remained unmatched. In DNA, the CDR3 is TGTGCCAGCCGGGACAGCCAGAACACTGAAGCTTTCTTT. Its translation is CASRDSQNTEAFF.

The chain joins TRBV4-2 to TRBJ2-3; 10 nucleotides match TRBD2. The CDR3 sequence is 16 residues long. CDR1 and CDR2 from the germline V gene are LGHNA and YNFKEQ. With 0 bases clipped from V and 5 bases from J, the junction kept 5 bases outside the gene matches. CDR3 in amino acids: CASSQDRVAGGDTQYF. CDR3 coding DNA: TGTGCCAGCAGCCAAGATAGGGTAGCGGGAGGAGATACGCAGTATTTT.

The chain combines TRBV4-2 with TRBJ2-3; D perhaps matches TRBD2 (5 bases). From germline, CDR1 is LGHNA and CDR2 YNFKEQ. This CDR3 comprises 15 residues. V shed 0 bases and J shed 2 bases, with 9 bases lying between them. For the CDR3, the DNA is TGTGCCAGCAGCCAAGATTTGACTACCACAGATACGCAGTATTTT. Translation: CASSQDLTTTDTQYF.

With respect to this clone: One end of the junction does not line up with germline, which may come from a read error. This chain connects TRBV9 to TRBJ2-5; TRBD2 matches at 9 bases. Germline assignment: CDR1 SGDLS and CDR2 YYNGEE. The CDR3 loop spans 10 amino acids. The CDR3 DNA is TGTGCCAGCAGGCGGGGGGGTTTCCACTTC. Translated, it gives CASRRGGFHF.

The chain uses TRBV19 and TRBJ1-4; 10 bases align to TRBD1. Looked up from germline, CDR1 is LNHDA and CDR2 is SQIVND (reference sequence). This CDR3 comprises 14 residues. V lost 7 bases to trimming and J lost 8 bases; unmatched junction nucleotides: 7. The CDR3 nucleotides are TGTGCCAGTACCGAGACAGGGGGCGAGGAAAAACTGTTTTTT. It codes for CASTETGGEEKLFF.

The CDR3 is CASSPKEAGRNSGNTIYF. DNA for the CDR3: TGCGCCAGCAGCCCCAAAGAGGCTGGGAGAAACTCTGGAAACACCATATATTTT. The J gene is TRBJ1-3, the V gene TRBV5-1; D gene uncertain. This CDR3 comprises 18 residues. V was clipped by 4 bases and J by 0 bases, with 20 bases between them. Germline V gene sequence: CDR1 SGHRS, CDR2 YFSETQ.

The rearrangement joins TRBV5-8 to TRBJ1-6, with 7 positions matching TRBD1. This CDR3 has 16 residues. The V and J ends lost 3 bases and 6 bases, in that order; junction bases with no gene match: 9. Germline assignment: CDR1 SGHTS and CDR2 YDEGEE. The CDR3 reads CASSWTGSHLNSPLHF. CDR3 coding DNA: TGTGCCAGCAGCTGGACAGGCTCTCACCTTAATTCACCCCTCCACTTT.

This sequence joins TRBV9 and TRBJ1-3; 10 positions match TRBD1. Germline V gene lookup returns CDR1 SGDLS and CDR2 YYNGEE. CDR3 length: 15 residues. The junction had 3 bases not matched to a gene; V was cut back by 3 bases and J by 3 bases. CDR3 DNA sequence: TGTGCCAGCAGCGGACAGGGGGCGCGTGGAAACACCATATATTTT. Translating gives CASSGQGARGNTIYF.